The next 7 T cell receptor beta chains were all read from a single sample in a study of shared clonotypes between healthy human individuals. Naive CD8 cells comprised CD45RO-negative, CCR7-positively selected cells, excluding terminally differentiated effector memory CD45RA+ cells. Produced via immunoSEQ multiplex PCR; TCRdb's table is partial and in-frame only. This sample has around 2.1 million clones, with about 93% found just once. Specimen: naive CD8+ T cells from PBMCs. The receptors derive from a man between 18 and 29 years old in good health. Some clones in this sample may be carry-over from other donors' samples.

The rearrangement joins TRBV4-1 to TRBJ2-7; 12 bases fit TRBD2. In germline, CDR1 is MGHRA, CDR2 YSYEKL. With 4 bases clipped from V and 3 bases from J, the junction kept 4 bases outside the gene matches. CDR3 length: 15 amino acids. The CDR3 loop reads CASSLLTSGSYEQYF. CDR3 coding DNA: TGCGCCAGCAGCCTCTTGACTAGCGGGAGCTACGAGCAGTACTTC.

The chain is built from TRBV19 and TRBJ2-1; 9 nucleotides match TRBD2. The germline V gene has CDR1 LNHDA and CDR2 SQIVND (reference sequence). Trimming took 5 bases from V and 0 from J; bases not matched to a gene: 5. The CDR3 runs to 16 residues. Here the CDR3 DNA reads TGTGCCAGTAGTGAGGGACTAGCCCCCTCCTACAATGAGCAGTTCTTC. It translates to CASSEGLAPSYNEQFF.

This chain links TRBV29-1 with TRBJ2-7; 13 positions match TRBD2. Germline V gene data show CDR1 as SQVTM and CDR2 as ANQGSEA. V gave up 6 bases and J gave up 5 bases; unmatched junction bases: 7. The CDR3 is 14 amino acids. CDR3 DNA sequence: TGCAGCGTCGGTACTAGCGGGAGGGTCCACGAGCAGTACTTC. Protein sequence: CSVGTSGRVHEQYF.

The chain couples TRBV2 to TRBJ2-7; D may match TRBD1 or TRBD2 (5 bases each). This CDR3 has 13 residues. Germline values: CDR1 SNHLY, CDR2 FYNNEI. Trimming cost V 3 bases and J 5 bases, with 11 bases left between them. The CDR3 nucleotides are TGTGCCAGCAGTGATAGTCTGGGACACGAGCAGTACTTC. The encoded protein is CASSDSLGHEQYF. Full variable domain (rest looked up from reference TRBV2 and TRBJ2-7): EPEVTQTPSHQVTQMGQEVILRCVPISNHLYFYWYRQILGQKVEFLVSFYNNEISEKSEIFDDQFSVERPDGSNFTLKIRSTKLEDSAMYFCASSDSLGHEQYFGPGTRLTVT.

V gene TRBV4-1 combines with J gene TRBJ1-2; possibly TRBD1 for D (5 bases). CDR1 MGHRA and CDR2 YSYEKL come from the germline V gene. Between the trimmed V and J ends, which lost 4 bases and 7 bases, there was a span of 16 bases. The CDR3 runs 14 residues. As DNA, the CDR3 is TGCGCCAGCAGCCCAACTGGGGGGGGTCGTGGCTACACCTTC. As protein: CASSPTGGGRGYTF.

The CDR3 sequence: CASSLVAGRDQPQHF. The CDR3 DNA is TGTGCCAGCAGCTTAGTAGCTGGGCGTGATCAGCCCCAGCATTTT. V usage is TRBV7-6 and J usage is TRBJ1-5, with D unresolved. Germline CDR1 is SGHVS and CDR2 is FNYEAQ. The CDR3 spans 15 residues. Trimming cost V 1 base and J 5 bases, with 12 bases left between them.

This chain connects TRBV25-1 to TRBJ1-1; D gene ambiguous. V lost 3 bases, J lost 3 bases, and 11 bases lay in between. CDR1 and CDR2 (germline): MGHDK, SYGVNS. The CDR3 runs 14 residues. The DNA of the CDR3 is TGTGCCAGCAGTGAGGGGTTTTCGGACACTGAAGCTTTCTTT. It encodes CASSEGFSDTEAFF. The full variable domain, in which reference TRBV25-1 and TRBJ1-1 provide the parts outside the CDR3, is EADIYQTPRYLVIGTGKKITLECSQTMGHDKMYWYQQDPGMELHLIHYSYGVNSTEKGDLSSESTVSRIRTEHFPLTLESARPSHTSQYLCASSEGFSDTEAFFGQGTRLTVV.